The 5 T cell receptor beta chains presented below share a single source sample, sequenced in a study of identical twins. TCRdb itself ran the 5' RACE reads through MiXCR, one entry per CDR3 protein. The top ten hold approximately 4.5% of the sample, which has over 600,000 distinct CDR3 sequences, 20% to 25% seen once. These data also formed part of another study, on T cells expressing NK-cell markers.

The sequencing input was PBMCs. Every receptor here comes from a woman in her late teens or twenties in good health.

The chain recombines TRBV10-3 with TRBJ2-6; tentative D call: TRBD1 (5 bases). Trimming shortened V by 7 bases and J by 2 bases, and 12 bases separated the two germline ends. This CDR3 has 15 residues. Germline CDR1 is ENHRY and CDR2 is SYGVKD. CDR3 DNA: TGTGCCATCAATGCCCTGGGGCCTGGGGCCAACGTCCTGACTTTC. As protein: CAINALGPGANVLTF.

The chain carries TRBV10-2 and TRBJ2-3; 15 bases map to TRBD2. J lost 3 bases, V lost 6 bases, and 4 bases had no gene match. The CDR3 sequence is 16 residues long. From germline, CDR1 is WSHSY and CDR2 SAAADI. CDR3 loop: CASRIGTSGRTDTQYF. The CDR3 bases are TGCGCCAGCAGAATAGGGACTAGCGGGAGGACAGATACGCAGTATTTT.

There are a few counts of this clonotype. The V gene is TRBV29-1, the J gene TRBJ2-1, with 9 bases lining up with TRBD1. Per germline, CDR1 SQVTM and CDR2 ANQGSEA. J was trimmed by 10 bases and V by 4 bases; bases with no gene match: 8. This CDR3 has 13 residues. The CDR3 DNA follows: TGCAGCGTTGTAGGGACAGGGTTTAGCGAGCAGTTCTTC. It translates to CSVVGTGFSEQFF.

This sequence joins TRBV7-9 and TRBJ2-1, with TRBD2 matching over 8 bases. CDR3 length equals 17 residues. J was trimmed by 0 bases and V by 1 base; bases with no gene match: 5. CDR1 SEHNR and CDR2 FQNEAQ come from the germline V gene (reference sequence). The CDR3 region has the DNA TGTGCCAGCAGCTTAGGAACGGGGGGGCCCTCCTACAATGAGCAGTTCTTC. Translating gives CASSLGTGGPSYNEQFF.

The table lists this clonotype with many counts. This chain connects TRBV5-1 to TRBJ2-2; maybe TRBD1 (5 bases). Germline assignment: CDR1 SGHRS and CDR2 YFSETQ. V lost 7 bases to trimming and J lost 0 bases, with 10 bases between them. This CDR3 has 14 residues. As DNA, the CDR3 is TGCGCCAGCGTGGGGCTAGCGAACACCGGGGAGCTGTTTTTT. It translates to CASVGLANTGELFF.